Given below is one T cell receptor (beta chain) in context. Its target is unknown. The data stem from a study of T cell responses to AZD1222 COVID-19 vaccine. Background on the study: Analysis merged second doses at about 4 or about 12 weeks. The study's findings and limits: Following two doses of AZD1222, Spike-specific TCR breadth and depth rose. Donor demographics were predominantly white British with a female majority; clonal diversity may be underestimated.

Germline V gene data show CDR1 as MDHEN and CDR2 as SYDVKM. V was clipped by 5 bases and J by 6 bases, with 13 bases between them. The CDR3 is 13 amino acids. Clones were sequenced by immunoSEQ multiplex PCR, and TCRdb holds only the in-frame ones, with some missing. Of roughly 140,000 clones detected, around 90% appear once; the ten largest clones hold roughly 1.8%. The material sequenced was peripheral blood, taken on day 0 of AZD1222 vaccination. The chain joins TRBV28 to TRBJ2-5; D ambiguous. The TCR comes from an adult in good health. The CDR3 nucleotides read TGTGCCAGCAGTCCGCCATCATGGCAGACCCAGTACTTC. It translates to CASSPPSWQTQYF.